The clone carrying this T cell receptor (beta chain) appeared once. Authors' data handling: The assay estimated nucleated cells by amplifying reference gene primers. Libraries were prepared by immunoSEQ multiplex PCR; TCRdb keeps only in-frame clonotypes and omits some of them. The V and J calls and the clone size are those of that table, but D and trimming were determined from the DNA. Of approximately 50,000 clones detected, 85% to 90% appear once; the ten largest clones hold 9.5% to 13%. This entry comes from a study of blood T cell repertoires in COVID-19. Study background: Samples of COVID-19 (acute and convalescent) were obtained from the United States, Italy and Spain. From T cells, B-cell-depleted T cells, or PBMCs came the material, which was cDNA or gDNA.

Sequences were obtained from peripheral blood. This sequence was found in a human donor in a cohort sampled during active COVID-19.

Here the CDR3 reads CASRDRSGTDTQYF. Here the CDR3 DNA reads TGTGCCAGCAGGGACAGGTCGGGCACAGATACGCAGTATTTT. The gene calls are TRBV11-2 and TRBJ2-3; 7 positions match TRBD1. This CDR3 spans 14 amino acids. Per the germline V gene, CDR1 is SGHAT and CDR2 is FQNNGV. J gave up 1 base and V 6 bases, and 4 bases lay outside the gene matches.